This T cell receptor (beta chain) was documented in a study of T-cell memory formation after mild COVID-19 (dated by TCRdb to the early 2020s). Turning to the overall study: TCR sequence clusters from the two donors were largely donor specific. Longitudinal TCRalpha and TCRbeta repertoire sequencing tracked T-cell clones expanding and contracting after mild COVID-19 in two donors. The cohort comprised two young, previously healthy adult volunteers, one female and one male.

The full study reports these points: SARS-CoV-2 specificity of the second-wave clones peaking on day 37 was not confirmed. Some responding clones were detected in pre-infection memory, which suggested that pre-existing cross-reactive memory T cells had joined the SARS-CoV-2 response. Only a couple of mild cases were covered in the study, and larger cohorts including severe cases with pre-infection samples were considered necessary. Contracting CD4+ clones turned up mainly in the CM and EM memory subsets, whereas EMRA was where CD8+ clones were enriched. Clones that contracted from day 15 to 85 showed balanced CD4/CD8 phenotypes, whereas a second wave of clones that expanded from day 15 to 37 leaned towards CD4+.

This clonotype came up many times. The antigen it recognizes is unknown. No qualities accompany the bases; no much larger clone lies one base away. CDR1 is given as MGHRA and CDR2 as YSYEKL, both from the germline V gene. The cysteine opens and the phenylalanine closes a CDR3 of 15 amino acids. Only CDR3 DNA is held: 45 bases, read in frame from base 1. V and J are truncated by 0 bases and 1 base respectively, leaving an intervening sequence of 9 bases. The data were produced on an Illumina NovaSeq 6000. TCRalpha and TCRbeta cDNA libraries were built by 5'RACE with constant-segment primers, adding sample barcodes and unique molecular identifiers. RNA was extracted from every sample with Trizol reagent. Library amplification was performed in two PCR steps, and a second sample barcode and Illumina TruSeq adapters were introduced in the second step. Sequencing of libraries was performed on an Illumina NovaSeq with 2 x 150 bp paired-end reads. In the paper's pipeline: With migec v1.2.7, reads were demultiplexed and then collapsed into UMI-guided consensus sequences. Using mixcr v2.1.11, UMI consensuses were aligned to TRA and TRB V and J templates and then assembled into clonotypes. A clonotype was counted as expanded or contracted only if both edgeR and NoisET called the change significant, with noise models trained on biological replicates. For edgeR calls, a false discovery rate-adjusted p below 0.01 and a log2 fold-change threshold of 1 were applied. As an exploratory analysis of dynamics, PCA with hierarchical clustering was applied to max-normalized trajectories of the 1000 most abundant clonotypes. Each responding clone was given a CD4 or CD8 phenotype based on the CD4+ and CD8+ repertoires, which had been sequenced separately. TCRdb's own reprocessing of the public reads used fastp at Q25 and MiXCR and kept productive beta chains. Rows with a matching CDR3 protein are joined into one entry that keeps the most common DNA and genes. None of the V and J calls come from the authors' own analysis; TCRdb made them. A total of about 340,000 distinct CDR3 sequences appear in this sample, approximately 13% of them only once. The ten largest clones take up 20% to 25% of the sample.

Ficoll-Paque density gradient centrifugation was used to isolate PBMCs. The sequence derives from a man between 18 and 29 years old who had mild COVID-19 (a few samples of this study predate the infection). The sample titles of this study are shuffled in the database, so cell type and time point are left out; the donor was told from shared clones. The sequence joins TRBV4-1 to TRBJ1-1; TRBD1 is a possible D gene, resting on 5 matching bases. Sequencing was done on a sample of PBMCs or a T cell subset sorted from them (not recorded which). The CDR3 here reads CASSQDRGTNTEAFF. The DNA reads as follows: TGCGCCAGCAGCCAAGATCGAGGGACGAACACTGAAGCTTTCTTT.